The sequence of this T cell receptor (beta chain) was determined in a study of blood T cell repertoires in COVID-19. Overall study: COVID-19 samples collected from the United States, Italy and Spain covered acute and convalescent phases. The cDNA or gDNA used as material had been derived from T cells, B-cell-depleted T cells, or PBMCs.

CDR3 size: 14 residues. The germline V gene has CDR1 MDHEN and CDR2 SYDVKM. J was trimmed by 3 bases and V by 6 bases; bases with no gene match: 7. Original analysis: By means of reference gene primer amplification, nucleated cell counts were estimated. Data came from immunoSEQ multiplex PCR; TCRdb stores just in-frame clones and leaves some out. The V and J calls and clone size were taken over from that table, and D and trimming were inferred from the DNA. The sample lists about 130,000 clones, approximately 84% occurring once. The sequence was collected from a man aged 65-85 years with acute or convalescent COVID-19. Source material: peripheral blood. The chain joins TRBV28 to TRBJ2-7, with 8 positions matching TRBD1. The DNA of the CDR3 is TGTGCCAGCAGCCGGGACAGGTCCTTCTACGAGCAGTACTTC. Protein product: CASSRDRSFYEQYF. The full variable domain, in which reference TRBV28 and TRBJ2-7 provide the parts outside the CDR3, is DVKVTQSSRYLVKRTGEKVFLECVQDMDHENMFWYRQDPGLGLRLIYFSYDVKMKEKGDIPEGYSVSREKKERFSLILESASTNQTSMYLCASSRDRSFYEQYFGPGTRLTVT.